This T cell receptor (beta chain) was identified in a study of cytomegalovirus exposure and HLA in healthy donors. 60 Vbeta and 13 Jbeta primers were used in PCR. TCRdb's table, derived via immunoSEQ multiplex PCR, lists solely in-frame clones and lacks some. The repertoire has more than 110,000 clones, 73% of them found once; the top ten carry 1.3%. CDR1 is SGHDT, CDR2 YYEEEE, per germline. V lost 4 bases and J lost 0, with 17 bases in between. There are 18 residues in the CDR3. V usage is TRBV5-6 and J usage is TRBJ1-6; no clear D. Sequencing was done on a sample of PBMCs. This TCR was sampled from a woman aged 35 to 49 in good health and CMV-seronegative. The CDR3 loop is CASSRGPPQSSYNSPLHF. In DNA form, the CDR3 reads TGTGCCAGCAGCCGAGGGCCTCCCCAAAGCTCCTATAATTCACCCCTCCACTTT.